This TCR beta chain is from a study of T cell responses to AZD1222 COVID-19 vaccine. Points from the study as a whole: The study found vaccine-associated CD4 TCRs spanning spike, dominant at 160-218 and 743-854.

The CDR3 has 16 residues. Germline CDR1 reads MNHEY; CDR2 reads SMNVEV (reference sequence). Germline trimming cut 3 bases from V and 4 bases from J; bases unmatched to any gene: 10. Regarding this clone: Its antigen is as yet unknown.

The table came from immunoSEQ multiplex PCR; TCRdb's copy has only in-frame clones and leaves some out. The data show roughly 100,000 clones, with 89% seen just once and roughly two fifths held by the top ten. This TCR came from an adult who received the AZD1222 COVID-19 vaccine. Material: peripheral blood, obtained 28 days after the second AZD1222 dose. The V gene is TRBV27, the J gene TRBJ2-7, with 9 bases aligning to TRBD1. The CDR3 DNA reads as TGTGCCAGCAGTTTCTCGGCTGGGACAGGGAGGTACGAGCAGTACTTC. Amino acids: CASSFSAGTGRYEQYF.